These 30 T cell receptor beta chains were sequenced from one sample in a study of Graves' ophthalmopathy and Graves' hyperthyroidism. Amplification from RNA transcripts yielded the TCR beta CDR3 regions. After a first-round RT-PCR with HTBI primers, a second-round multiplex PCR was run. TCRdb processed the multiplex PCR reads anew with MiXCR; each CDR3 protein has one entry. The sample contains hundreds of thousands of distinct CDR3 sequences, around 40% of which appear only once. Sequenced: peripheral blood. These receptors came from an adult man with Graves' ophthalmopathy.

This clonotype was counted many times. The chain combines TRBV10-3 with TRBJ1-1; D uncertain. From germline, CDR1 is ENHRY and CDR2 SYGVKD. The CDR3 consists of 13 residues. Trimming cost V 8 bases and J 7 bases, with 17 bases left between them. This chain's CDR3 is CAIAPLNAGEAFF. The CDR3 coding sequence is TGTGCCATCGCCCCTTTGAACGCGGGTGAAGCTTTCTTT.

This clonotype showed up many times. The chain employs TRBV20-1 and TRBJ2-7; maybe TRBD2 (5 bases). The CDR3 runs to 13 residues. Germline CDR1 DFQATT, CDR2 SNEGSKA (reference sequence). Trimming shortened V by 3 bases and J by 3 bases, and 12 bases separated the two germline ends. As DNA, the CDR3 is TGCAGTGCTAGTCGGCAGGAGGACTACGAGCAGTACTTC. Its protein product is CSASRQEDYEQYF.

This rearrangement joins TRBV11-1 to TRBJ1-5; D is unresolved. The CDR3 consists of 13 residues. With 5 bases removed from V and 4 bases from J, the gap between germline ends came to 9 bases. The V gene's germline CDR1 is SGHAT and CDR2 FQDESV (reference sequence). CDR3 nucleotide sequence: TGTGCCAGCAGCCAACACGGTAATCAGCCCCAGCATTTT. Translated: CASSQHGNQPQHF.

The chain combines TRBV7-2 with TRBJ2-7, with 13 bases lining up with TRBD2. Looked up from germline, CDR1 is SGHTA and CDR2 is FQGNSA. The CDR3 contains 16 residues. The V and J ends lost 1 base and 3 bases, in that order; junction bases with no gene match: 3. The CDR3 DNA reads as TGTGCCAGCAGCTTAGGGACTAGCGGGGGAGTCTACGAGCAGTACTTC. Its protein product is CASSLGTSGGVYEQYF.

The CDR3 region is CSAREVGGPYEQYF. DNA of the CDR3: TGCAGTGCTAGAGAGGTGGGAGGGCCTTACGAGCAGTACTTC. The rearrangement uses TRBV20-1 and TRBJ2-7; 7 bases are shared with TRBD2. This CDR3 has 14 amino acids. V lost 0 bases, J lost 4 bases, and 6 bases stayed unmatched. The germline gives CDR1 DFQATT, CDR2 SNEGSKA (reference sequence).

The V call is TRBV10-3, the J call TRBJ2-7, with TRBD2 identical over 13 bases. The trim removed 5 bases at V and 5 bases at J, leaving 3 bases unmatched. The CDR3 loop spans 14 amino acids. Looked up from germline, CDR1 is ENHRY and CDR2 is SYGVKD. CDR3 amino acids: CAISPGLAGHEQYF. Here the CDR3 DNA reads TGTGCCATCAGTCCGGGACTAGCGGGACACGAGCAGTACTTC.

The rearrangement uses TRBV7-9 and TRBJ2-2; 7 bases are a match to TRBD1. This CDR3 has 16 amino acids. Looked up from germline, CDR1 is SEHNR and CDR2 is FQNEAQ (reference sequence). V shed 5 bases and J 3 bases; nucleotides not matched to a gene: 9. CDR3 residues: CASSPRLDRYTGELFF. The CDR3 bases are TGTGCCAGCAGCCCTAGACTGGACAGGTACACCGGGGAGCTGTTTTTT.

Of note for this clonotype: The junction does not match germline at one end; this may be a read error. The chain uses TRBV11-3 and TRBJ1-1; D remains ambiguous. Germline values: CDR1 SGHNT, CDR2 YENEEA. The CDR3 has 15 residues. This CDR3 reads CASSQDPRINTEAFF. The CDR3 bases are TGCGCCAGCAGCCAAGATCCCCGGATTAACACTGAAGCTTTCTTT.

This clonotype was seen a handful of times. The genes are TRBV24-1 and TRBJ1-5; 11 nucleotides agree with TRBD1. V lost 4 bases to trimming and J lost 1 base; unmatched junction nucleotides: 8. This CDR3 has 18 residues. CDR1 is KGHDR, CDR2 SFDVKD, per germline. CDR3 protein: CATSDPGTGGLSNQPQHF. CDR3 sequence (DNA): TGTGCCACCAGTGACCCAGGGACAGGGGGACTGAGCAATCAGCCCCAGCATTTT.

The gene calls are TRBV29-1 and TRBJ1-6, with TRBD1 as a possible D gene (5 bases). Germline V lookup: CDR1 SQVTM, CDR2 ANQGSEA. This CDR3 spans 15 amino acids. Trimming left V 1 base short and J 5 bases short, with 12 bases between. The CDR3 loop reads CSVEVGGGHNSPLHF. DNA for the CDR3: TGCAGCGTTGAAGTGGGGGGGGGTCATAATTCACCCCTCCACTTT.

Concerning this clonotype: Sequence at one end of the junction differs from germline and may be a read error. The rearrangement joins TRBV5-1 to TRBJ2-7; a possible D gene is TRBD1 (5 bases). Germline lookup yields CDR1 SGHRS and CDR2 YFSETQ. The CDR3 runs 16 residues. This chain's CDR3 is CASSPLGPVPHYEQYF. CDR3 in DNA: TGTGCCAGCAGCCCACTGGGGCCAGTACCACACTACGAGCAGTACTTC.

This CDR3 is CSVLSYNSPLHF. CDR3 bases: TGCAGTGTACTAAGCTATAATTCACCCCTCCACTTT. The J gene is TRBJ1-6, the V gene TRBV20-1; unclear D gene. The germline V gene has CDR1 DFQATT and CDR2 SNEGSKA (reference sequence). This CDR3 contains 12 residues. Trimming removed 7 bases at V and 3 bases at J, with 7 bases between.

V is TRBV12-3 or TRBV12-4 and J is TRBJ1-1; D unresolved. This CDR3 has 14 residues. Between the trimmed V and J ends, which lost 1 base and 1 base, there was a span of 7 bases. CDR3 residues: CASSLGRSNTEAFF. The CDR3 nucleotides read TGTGCCAGCAGTTTAGGCAGGTCGAACACTGAAGCTTTCTTT.

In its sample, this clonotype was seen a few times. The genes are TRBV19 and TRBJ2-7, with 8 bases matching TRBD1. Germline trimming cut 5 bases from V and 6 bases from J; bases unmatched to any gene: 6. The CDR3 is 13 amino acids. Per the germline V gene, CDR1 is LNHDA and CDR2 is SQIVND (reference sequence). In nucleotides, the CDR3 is TGTGCCAGTAGTCAACAGGGGGGCCTCGAGCAGTACTTC. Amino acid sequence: CASSQQGGLEQYF.

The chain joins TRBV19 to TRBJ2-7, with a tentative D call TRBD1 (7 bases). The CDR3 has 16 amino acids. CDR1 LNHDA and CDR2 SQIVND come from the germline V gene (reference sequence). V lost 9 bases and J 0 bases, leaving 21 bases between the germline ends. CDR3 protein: CASSLVAGQSSYEQYF. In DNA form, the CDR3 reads TGTGCCAGCAGCTTAGTGGCGGGACAGAGCTCCTACGAGCAGTACTTC.

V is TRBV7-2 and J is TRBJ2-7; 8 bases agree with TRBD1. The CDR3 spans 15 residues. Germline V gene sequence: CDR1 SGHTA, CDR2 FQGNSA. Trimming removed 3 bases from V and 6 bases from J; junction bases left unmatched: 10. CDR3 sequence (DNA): TGTGCCAGCAGCTTGGGGGACAGGACTCGGGTCGAGCAGTACTTC. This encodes CASSLGDRTRVEQYF.

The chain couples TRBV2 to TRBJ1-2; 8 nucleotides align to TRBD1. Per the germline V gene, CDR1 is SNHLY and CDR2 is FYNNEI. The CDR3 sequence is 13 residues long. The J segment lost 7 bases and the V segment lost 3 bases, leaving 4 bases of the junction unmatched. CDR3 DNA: TGTGCCAGCAGTGATCCAGGGGGCGGTGGCTACACCTTC. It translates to CASSDPGGGGYTF.

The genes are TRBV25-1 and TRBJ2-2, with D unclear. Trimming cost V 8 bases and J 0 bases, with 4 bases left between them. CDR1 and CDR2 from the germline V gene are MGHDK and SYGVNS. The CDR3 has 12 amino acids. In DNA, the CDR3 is TGTGCCAGCTTTACGAACACCGGGGAGCTGTTTTTT. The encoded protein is CASFTNTGELFF.

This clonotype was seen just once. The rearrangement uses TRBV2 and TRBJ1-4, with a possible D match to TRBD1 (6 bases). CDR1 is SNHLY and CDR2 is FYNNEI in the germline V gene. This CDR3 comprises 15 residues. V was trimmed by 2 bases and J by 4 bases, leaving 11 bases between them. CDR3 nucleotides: TGTGCCAGCAGTGAATGGGACACCTATAATGAAAAACTGTTTTTT. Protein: CASSEWDTYNEKLFF.

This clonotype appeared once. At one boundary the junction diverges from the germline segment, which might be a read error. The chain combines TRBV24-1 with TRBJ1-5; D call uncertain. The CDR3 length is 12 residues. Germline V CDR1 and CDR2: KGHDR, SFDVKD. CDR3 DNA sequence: TGTGCCACCAGTGATTTTGGAGGGCCCGAGCATTTT. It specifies CATSDFGGPEHF.

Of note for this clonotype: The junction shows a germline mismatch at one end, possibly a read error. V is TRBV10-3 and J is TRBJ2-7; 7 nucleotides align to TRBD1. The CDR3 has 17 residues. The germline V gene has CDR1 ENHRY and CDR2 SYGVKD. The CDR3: CAVRNSGTADRDYEQYF. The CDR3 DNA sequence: TGTGCCGTCAGGAATTCCGGGACAGCCGATAGGGACTACGAGCAGTACTTC.

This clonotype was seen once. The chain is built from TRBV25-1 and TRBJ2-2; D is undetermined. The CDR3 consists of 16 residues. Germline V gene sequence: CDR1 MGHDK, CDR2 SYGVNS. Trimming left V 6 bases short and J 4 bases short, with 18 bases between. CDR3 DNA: TGTGCCAGCAGCCCCTACTCCGGTGTAGGCACCGGGGAGCTGTTTTTT. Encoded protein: CASSPYSGVGTGELFF.

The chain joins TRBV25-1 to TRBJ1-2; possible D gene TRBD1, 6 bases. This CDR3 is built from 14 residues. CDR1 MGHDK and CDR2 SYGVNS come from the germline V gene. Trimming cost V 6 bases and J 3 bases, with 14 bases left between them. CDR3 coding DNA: TGTGCCAGCAGCCAAGGGGGGGGGGACTATGGCTACACCTTC. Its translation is CASSQGGGDYGYTF.

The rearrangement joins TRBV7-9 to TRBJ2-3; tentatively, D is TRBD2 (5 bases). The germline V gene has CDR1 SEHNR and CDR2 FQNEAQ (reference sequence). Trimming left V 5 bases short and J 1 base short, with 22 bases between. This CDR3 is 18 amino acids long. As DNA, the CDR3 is TGTGCCAGCAGCGACCATGGTTCACTAGTTGAGGGCACAGATACGCAGTATTTT. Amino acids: CASSDHGSLVEGTDTQYF.

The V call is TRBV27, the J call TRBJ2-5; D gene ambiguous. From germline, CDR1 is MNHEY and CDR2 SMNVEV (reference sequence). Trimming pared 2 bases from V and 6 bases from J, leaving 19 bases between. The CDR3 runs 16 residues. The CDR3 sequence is CASSLRPRQAPQTQYF. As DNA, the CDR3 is TGTGCCAGCAGTTTACGTCCCAGGCAGGCCCCCCAGACCCAGTACTTC.

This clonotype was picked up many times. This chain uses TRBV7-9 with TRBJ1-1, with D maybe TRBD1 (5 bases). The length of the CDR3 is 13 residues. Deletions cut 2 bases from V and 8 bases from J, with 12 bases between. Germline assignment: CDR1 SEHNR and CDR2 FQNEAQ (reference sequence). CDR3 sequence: CASSLYSGDEAFF. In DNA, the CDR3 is TGTGCCAGCAGCTTATATTCTGGGGACGAAGCTTTCTTT.

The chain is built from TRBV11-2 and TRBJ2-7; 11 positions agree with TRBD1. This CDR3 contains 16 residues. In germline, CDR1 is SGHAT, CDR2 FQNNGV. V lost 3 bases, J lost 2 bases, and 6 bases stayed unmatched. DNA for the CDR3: TGTGCCAGCAGCTTGCGGGGGACAGGGGGGGCCTACGAGCAGTACTTC. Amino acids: CASSLRGTGGAYEQYF.

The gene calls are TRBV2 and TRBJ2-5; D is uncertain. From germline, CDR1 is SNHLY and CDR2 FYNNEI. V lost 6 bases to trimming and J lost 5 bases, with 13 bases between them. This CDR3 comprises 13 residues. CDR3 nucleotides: TGTGCCAGCAGCCCGGACGGCCTGGAGACCCAGTACTTC. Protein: CASSPDGLETQYF.

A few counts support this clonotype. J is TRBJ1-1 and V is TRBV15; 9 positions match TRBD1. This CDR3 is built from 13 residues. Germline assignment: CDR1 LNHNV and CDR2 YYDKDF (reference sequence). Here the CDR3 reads CAWDRDLNTEAFF. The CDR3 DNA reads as TGTGCTTGGGACAGGGACCTGAACACTGAAGCTTTCTTT.

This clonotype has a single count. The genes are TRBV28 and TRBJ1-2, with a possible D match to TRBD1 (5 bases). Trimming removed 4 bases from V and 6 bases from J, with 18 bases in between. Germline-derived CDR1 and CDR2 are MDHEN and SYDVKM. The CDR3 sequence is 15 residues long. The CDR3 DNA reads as TGTGCCAGCAGTTCCCTGAGGGGAGAGGTTGATGGCTACACCTTC. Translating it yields CASSSLRGEVDGYTF.